This T cell receptor (beta chain) emerged from a study of CD8 T cells in Susac syndrome (dated by TCRdb to about 2019). As for the study more broadly: Whether CD8+ T cell activation and differentiation in Susac syndrome was antigen driven was tested using repertoire sequencing. Paper-wide results and their limitations: The number of individuals in the TCR sequencing and HLA analysis was acknowledged as relatively small.

RNA was extracted using the RNeasy kit, and about 0.45 to 1 ug of the RNA was reverse transcribed with random hexamers. TCR beta CDR3 regions were amplified with the immunoSEQ multiplex PCR assay covering 54 Vbeta and 13 Jbeta segments. PCR amplification bias was corrected using a synthetic template baseline for primer optimization and computational correction. The original pipeline was this. Reads were annotated to V, D and J genes per IMGT and analyzed with immunoSEQ Analyzer, keeping only productive sequences. Clonality was computed as one minus Shannon entropy normalized by log2 of the number of productive unique sequences. For each patient and control, public and private clones were evaluated within the 100 most prevalent clones. Clones were defined as Susac-specific when absent from the healthy and MS cohorts, from about 970 published viral clones and from other ImmuneACCESS disease sequences. TCRdb redid the processing of the public reads, applying fastp at Q25 and MiXCR, and retained in-frame beta chains. Duplicate CDR3 protein sequences are folded into a single record with the most common DNA and genes. These V and J calls derive from TCRdb rather than the authors' analysis. The sample includes 150,000 to 200,000 distinct CDR3 sequences, with roughly 95% observed a single time. The ten largest clones add up to 0.13% of the sample.

Trimming accounts for 1 base at V and 6 bases at J, while the number of junction bases matched to no gene is 5. The CDR3 starts with the cysteine, ends with the phenylalanine, and has 15 residues. Here the CDR3 DNA is all that survives: 45 bases in frame from base 1. High-throughput TCR beta sequencing profiled peripheral blood CD8+ and CD4+ T cells from healthy donors, Susac syndrome patients and multiple sclerosis patients. The healthy donors served as controls matched for age and sex. CD8+ TEMRA cells were enriched by FACS, while bulk CD8+ and CD4+ T cells were purified by magnetic negative isolation. Blood was drawn into EDTA tubes, processed within 24 hours, and PBMCs were isolated by density gradient centrifugation. PBMCs intended for TCR sequencing were cryopreserved in liquid nitrogen and thawed later in a water bath at 37 degrees C. A purity of at least 90% was achieved for sorted or isolated CD4+, CD8+ and CD8+ TEMRA cells.

This clonotype was seen once. Its binding antigen is unknown. Per-nucleotide qualities are absent, and no much larger clonotype sits a single base away. Evidence from a single read is weak. Material for sequencing was CD4+ T cells from PBMCs. The rearrangement combines TRBV23-1 with TRBJ2-1; 8 junctional bases match TRBD2. TRBV23-1 is an ORF for which the function is uncertain. This clonotype was obtained from a human donor in good health. This receptor has the CDR3 CASSQWGTRFNEQFF. DNA sequence: TGCGCCAGCAGTCAATGGGGGACTAGATTCAATGAGCAGTTCTTC.